Listed here is a single TCR beta chain. Its target antigen remains unknown. Per-nucleotide qualities are absent, and no much larger clonotype sits a single base away. Each collaborating institution followed its own protocols to collect whole blood in K2EDTA tubes. For TCRbeta analysis, collaborators shipped samples as frozen whole blood, isolated PBMCs, or DNA extracted from either of those sample types. TCRbeta CDR3 regions were amplified from genomic DNA using the immunoSEQ Assay, a bias-controlled multiplex PCR. In the source study's methods: Within the assay, amplification of reference gene primers was used to estimate how many nucleated cells each sample contained. To quantify the absolute abundance of each unique TCRbeta CDR3 rearrangement, sequence reads were collapsed and filtered. For each sample, productive Simpson clonality was calculated by taking the square root of Simpson's diversity index across productive rearrangements. TCRdb provides this immuneACCESS table in a form limited to in-frame rearrangements. Some clones are lacking; in checked studies, under half of them reflect an unresolved V gene, and why the rest are absent is not known. The DNA was the basis for D and trimming; V, J and clone size are from that table. Counted in this sample were over 200,000 clones; around four fifths of them appeared once. The top ten constitute 15% to 20% of the sample.

These data belong to a study of blood T cell repertoires in COVID-19 (dated by TCRdb to 2020 to 2021). For the study in its entirety: Samples covering the acute and convalescent phases of COVID-19 were provided by collaborators in the United States, Italy and Spain. HLA class I and class II types, where available, came from metadata supplied by the sample provider rather than from assay-based typing. Deeply sampled blood TCRbeta repertoires from subjects exposed to, actively infected with, or recovered from COVID-19 were included in the dataset. Sample metadata almost always included a de-identified subject ID, COVID-19 status, age in years and sex. The samples were drawn from the first 160 participants of the ongoing ImmuneRACE study and from some 1,300 subjects provided by 6 global collaborators. The prospective study material was composed of cDNA or gDNA derived from T cells, B-cell-depleted T cells, or PBMCs. A freely available public database, intended as a resource for researchers studying the immune response to SARS-CoV-2, is where the repertoires were released.

The research as a whole found: How much clinical and demographic metadata was included differed by source and by participant, and the metadata was provided uncurated.

CDR1 and CDR2 are drawn from the germline V gene: MDHEN, SYDVKM. V drops 2 bases and J drops 7 bases, leaving 12 bases in between. Reading from cysteine to phenylalanine, the CDR3 counts 14 amino acids. Of the read, only the CDR3 DNA is kept; its 42 bases are in frame from base 1. Sequencing was performed on peripheral blood. The sequence joins TRBV28 to TRBJ1-5, with no reliable assignment of the D segment. The receptor comes from a woman aged 80 or over with active or convalescent COVID-19. The DNA reads TGTGCCAGCAGTTTAAACCAGCACGGGCAGCCCCAGCATTTT. Its translation reads: CASSLNQHGQPQHF.